These T cell receptor beta chains were read from a single sample in a study of blood T cell repertoires in COVID-19. Sequenced by immunoSEQ multiplex PCR; TCRdb stores in-frame clones only, minus some. The table records roughly 190,000 clones, more than 75% of them present only once. What was sequenced was peripheral blood. All receptors derive from a young man with active or convalescent COVID-19. Each CDR3 is given with its conserved first and last residue. The D gene is left open where the match is weak. The listing skips clone size in some rows; elsewhere it reads once, few, many or a size class.

clone size: NA; J gene: TRBJ2-1; V gene: TRBV7-9; D gene: NA; CDR3 protein: CASSLSPLAAYNEQFF; CDR3 DNA: TGTGCCAGCAGCTTAAGTCCCCTAGCAGCCTACAATGAGCAGTTCTTC
clone size: NA; J gene: TRBJ2-5; V gene: TRBV3-1/TRBV3-2; D gene: NA; CDR3 protein: CASSQVQGTETQYF; CDR3 DNA: TGTGCCAGCAGCCAAGTACAGGGAACAGAGACCCAGTACTTC
clone size: NA; J gene: TRBJ1-2; V gene: TRBV12-5; D gene: TRBD1; CDR3 protein: CASGSPGDSYYGYTF; CDR3 DNA: TGTGCTAGTGGTTCACCAGGGGACAGTTACTATGGCTACACCTTC
clone size: NA; J gene: TRBJ1-1; V gene: TRBV4-1; D gene: NA; CDR3 protein: CASSSLTRRDTEAFF; CDR3 DNA: TGCGCCAGCAGCTCCCTGACACGGAGGGACACTGAAGCTTTCTTT
clone size: NA; J gene: TRBJ2-5; V gene: TRBV19; D gene: TRBD1; CDR3 protein: CASSIGSGGETQYF; CDR3 DNA: TGTGCCAGTAGTATAGGGTCAGGGGGAGAGACCCAGTACTTC
clone size: NA; J gene: TRBJ1-1; V gene: TRBV6-5; D gene: NA; CDR3 protein: CGVGAANTEAFF; CDR3 DNA: TGTGGAGTAGGGGCAGCTAACACTGAAGCTTTCTTT
clone size: NA; J gene: TRBJ2-1; V gene: TRBV4-2; D gene: TRBD2; CDR3 protein: CASSQGERESYNEQFF; CDR3 DNA: TGTGCCAGCAGCCAAGGGGAGCGGGAGTCCTACAATGAGCAGTTCTTC
clone size: NA; J gene: TRBJ2-5; V gene: TRBV4-2; D gene: TRBD2; CDR3 protein: CASSQVLAVQETQYF; CDR3 DNA: TGTGCCAGCAGCCAAGTTCTAGCGGTCCAAGAGACCCAGTACTTC
clone size: NA; J gene: TRBJ1-1; V gene: TRBV19; D gene: NA; CDR3 protein: CASNPRRMNTEAFF; CDR3 DNA: TGTGCCAGTAATCCACGGAGGATGAACACTGAAGCTTTCTTT
clone size: NA; J gene: TRBJ2-2; V gene: TRBV5-1; D gene: NA; CDR3 protein: CASSVQDTGELFF; CDR3 DNA: TGCGCCAGCAGCGTACAGGATACCGGGGAGCTGTTTTTT
clone size: once; J gene: TRBJ2-1; V gene: TRBV6-5; D gene: TRBD1; CDR3 protein: CASSYFGTGGANEQFF; CDR3 DNA: TGTGCCAGCAGTTACTTTGGGACAGGGGGCGCTAATGAGCAGTTCTTC
clone size: NA; J gene: TRBJ1-3; V gene: TRBV9; D gene: TRBD1; CDR3 protein: CASRQGRPSGNTIYF; CDR3 DNA: TGTGCCAGCAGACAGGGGAGGCCCTCTGGAAACACCATATATTTT
clone size: NA; J gene: TRBJ1-5; V gene: TRBV5-4; D gene: NA; CDR3 protein: CASSRGTSLNQPQHF; CDR3 DNA: TGTGCCAGCAGCCGGGGGACGTCGTTGAATCAGCCCCAGCATTTT
clone size: once; J gene: TRBJ1-1; V gene: TRBV2; D gene: TRBD1; CDR3 protein: CASSVTGGKAEAFF; CDR3 DNA: TGTGCCAGCAGTGTGACAGGGGGCAAAGCTGAAGCTTTCTTT
clone size: NA; J gene: TRBJ1-2; V gene: TRBV7-9; D gene: NA; CDR3 protein: CASSSPGVDYGYTF; CDR3 DNA: TGTGCCAGCAGCTCACCGGGGGTGGACTATGGCTACACCTTC
clone size: NA; J gene: TRBJ2-1; V gene: TRBV15; D gene: TRBD2; CDR3 protein: CATSARGTSGGTYNEQFF; CDR3 DNA: TGTGCCACCAGCGCACGAGGGACTAGCGGGGGGACTTACAATGAGCAGTTCTTC
clone size: NA; J gene: TRBJ1-2; V gene: TRBV5-4; D gene: NA; CDR3 protein: CASSLFLPGVYGYTF; CDR3 DNA: TGTGCCAGCAGCTTGTTTCTTCCGGGGGTCTATGGCTACACCTTC
clone size: once; J gene: TRBJ1-4; V gene: TRBV13; D gene: NA; CDR3 protein: CASSSADGQMGEKLFF; CDR3 DNA: TGTGCCAGCAGCTCAGCGGACGGCCAGATGGGTGAAAAACTGTTTTTT
clone size: NA; J gene: TRBJ2-5; V gene: TRBV10-3; D gene: TRBD1; CDR3 protein: CAISESVGTGESQYF; CDR3 DNA: TGTGCCATCAGTGAGTCGGTCGGGACAGGGGAGTCCCAGTACTTC
clone size: NA; J gene: TRBJ1-1; V gene: TRBV12-5; D gene: NA; CDR3 protein: CASGLAGEAFF; CDR3 DNA: TGTGCTAGTGGTTTGGCGGGTGAAGCTTTCTTT
clone size: NA; J gene: TRBJ1-6; V gene: TRBV11-2; D gene: NA; CDR3 protein: CASSKESSGNSPLHF; CDR3 DNA: TGTGCCAGCAGCAAGGAGTCTTCGGGGAATTCACCCCTCCACTTT
clone size: NA; J gene: TRBJ2-1; V gene: TRBV9; D gene: NA; CDR3 protein: CASSVVGAATPYNEQFF; CDR3 DNA: TGTGCCAGCAGCGTAGTTGGTGCGGCTACACCCTACAATGAGCAGTTCTTC
clone size: NA; J gene: TRBJ1-6; V gene: TRBV27; D gene: NA; CDR3 protein: CASSPSNSPLHF; CDR3 DNA: TGTGCCAGCAGTCCCTCTAATTCACCCCTCCACTTT
clone size: NA; J gene: TRBJ1-1; V gene: TRBV5-1; D gene: TRBD1; CDR3 protein: CASSLDRGSTEAFF; CDR3 DNA: TGCGCCAGCAGCTTAGACAGGGGGAGCACTGAAGCTTTCTTT
clone size: NA; J gene: TRBJ1-4; V gene: TRBV5-1; D gene: NA; CDR3 protein: CASSAPNSATNEKLFF; CDR3 DNA: TGCGCCAGCAGCGCCCCGAACAGTGCAACTAATGAAAAACTGTTTTTT
clone size: NA; J gene: TRBJ1-6; V gene: TRBV7-2; D gene: NA; CDR3 protein: CASSPSVSPLHF; CDR3 DNA: TGTGCCAGCAGCCCATCGGTCTCACCCCTCCACTTT
clone size: NA; J gene: TRBJ2-1; V gene: TRBV2; D gene: NA; CDR3 protein: CASSARSSYNEQFF; CDR3 DNA: TGTGCCAGCAGCGCTAGGAGCTCCTACAATGAGCAGTTCTTC